This T cell receptor (beta chain) was obtained from a study of T cell responses to AZD1222 COVID-19 vaccine. Clones were read by immunoSEQ multiplex PCR, and TCRdb kept only the in-frame ones, dropping some. The data hold around 130,000 clones, with roughly 88% observed a single time. Study-level findings and limits: Spike-specific TCR repertoires showed rising breadth and depth after two AZD1222 doses. The study identified only six AZD1222 recipients as seropositive at baseline. Among spike-specific TCRs, nearly half reportedly target unmutated variant regions. White British donors predominated, females outnumbered males, and clonal diversity was possibly underestimated.

Points on this clone: The target antigen is unknown.

Germline V lookup: CDR1 SGDLS, CDR2 YYNGEE. V was clipped by 2 bases and J by 4 bases, with 16 bases between them. The CDR3 is 15 amino acids. The specimen was peripheral blood, collected on day 0 of AZD1222 vaccination. The chain is built from TRBV9 and TRBJ2-7; the D gene is possibly TRBD2 (5 bases). The receptor was derived from an adult in good health. The CDR3 protein is CASSVRWEQVYEQYF. In DNA form, the CDR3 reads TGTGCCAGCAGCGTGAGGTGGGAGCAAGTATACGAGCAGTACTTC.